This entry lists 17 T cell receptor beta chains sequenced from one sample in a study of T cell responses to AZD1222 COVID-19 vaccine. Clones were sequenced by immunoSEQ multiplex PCR, and TCRdb holds only the in-frame ones, with some missing. The data show 80,000 to 95,000 clones, over 85% seen once. The sample was peripheral blood, taken on day 0 of MenACWY control vaccination. The receptors shown here come from an adult in good health.

The chain carries TRBV9 and TRBJ1-4; D is undetermined. The CDR3 runs to 12 residues. The germline V and J ends were trimmed by 0 bases and 10 bases, with 7 bases remaining between them. Germline V gene sequence: CDR1 SGDLS, CDR2 YYNGEE. CDR3 amino acids: CASSVEYGKLFF. The CDR3 DNA is TGTGCCAGCAGCGTAGAGTACGGAAAACTGTTTTTT.

The chain links TRBV4-3 to TRBJ1-2, with 10 bases aligning to TRBD1. Germline trimming cut 0 bases from V and 5 bases from J; bases unmatched to any gene: 6. The CDR3 covers 16 residues. Looked up from germline, CDR1 is LGHNA and CDR2 is YSLEER. The CDR3 region is CASSQDMGQGNYGYTF. The CDR3 coding sequence is TGCGCCAGCAGCCAAGACATGGGACAGGGGAATTATGGCTACACCTTC.

This clone was picked up many times. Here the CDR3 DNA reads TGTGCCAGCAGCTTCAGCGGGGTTCCCGAGCAGTACTTC. Protein product: CASSFSGVPEQYF. The gene calls are TRBV7-9 and TRBJ2-7, with 7 bases that match TRBD2. Looked up from germline, CDR1 is SEHNR and CDR2 is FQNEAQ (reference sequence). The CDR3 contains 13 residues. V trimming: 3 bases; J trimming: 6 bases; junction bases outside the gene matches: 5. The whole variable domain, filled in from reference TRBV7-9 and TRBJ2-7, reads DTGVSQNPRHKITKRGQNVTFRCDPISEHNRLYWYRQTLGQGPEFLTYFQNEAQLEKSRLLSDRFSAERPKGSFSTLEIQRTEQGDSAMYLCASSFSGVPEQYFGPGTRLTVT.

The V call is TRBV19, the J call TRBJ1-2; D not resolved. The CDR3 has 13 amino acids. The germline V gene has CDR1 LNHDA and CDR2 SQIVND (reference sequence). Trimming left V 3 bases short and J 7 bases short, with 12 bases between. The CDR3 sequence is CASSITSLGGYTF. CDR3 bases: TGTGCCAGTAGTATTACCAGCCTGGGTGGCTACACCTTC.

The chain recombines TRBV7-2 with TRBJ1-1; D call uncertain. CDR3 length: 14 amino acids. V was clipped by 1 base and J by 3 bases, with 9 bases between them. Germline V lookup: CDR1 SGHTA, CDR2 FQGNSA. CDR3 amino acids: CASSLVGSYTEAFF. The CDR3 DNA follows: TGTGCCAGCAGCTTAGTCGGCAGCTACACTGAAGCTTTCTTT.

V and J are TRBV11-2 and TRBJ2-2; D gene uncertain. Germline V lookup: CDR1 SGHAT, CDR2 FQNNGV. V was shortened by 3 bases and J by 15 bases, with 14 bases between the two germline ends. CDR3 length: 12 amino acids. The CDR3 here is CASSLGDFLVFF. The CDR3 bases are TGTGCCAGCAGCTTGGGCGACTTCCTGGTGTTTTTT.

The chain carries TRBV2 and TRBJ2-3; the match to TRBD2 covers 7 bases. In germline, CDR1 is SNHLY, CDR2 FYNNEI. The CDR3 covers 13 residues. Trimming cost V 4 bases and J 6 bases; bases outside gene matches: 4. CDR3 nucleotide sequence: TGTGCCAGCAGTGGGGGAGGGGTGGATACGCAGTATTTT. Protein: CASSGGGVDTQYF.

The CDR3 spells CASSLSTGVGRDEAFF. As DNA, the CDR3 is TGCGCCAGCAGCTTGTCGACAGGGGTCGGGAGGGATGAAGCTTTCTTT. This chain connects TRBV5-1 to TRBJ1-1; 8 bases align to TRBD1. The V segment lost 1 base and the J segment 7 bases; nucleotides outside the gene matches: 12. CDR1 is SGHRS, CDR2 YFSETQ, per germline. The CDR3 has 16 amino acids.

J is TRBJ2-2 and V is TRBV7-2, with 11 bases matching TRBD1. The CDR3 loop spans 18 amino acids. Germline CDR1 reads SGHTA; CDR2 reads FQGNSA. The V and J ends lost 2 bases and 0 bases, in that order; junction bases with no gene match: 5. The CDR3 DNA sequence: TGTGCCAGCAGCTTAAGGTGGGGACAGGGGGCGAACACCGGGGAGCTGTTTTTT. This gives the protein CASSLRWGQGANTGELFF.

V usage is TRBV3-1 (or the pseudogene TRBV3-2) and J usage is TRBJ2-1, with D perhaps TRBD2 (6 bases). CDR1 is LGHDT and CDR2 is YNNKEL in the germline V gene (reference sequence). The V gene lost 1 base and the J gene lost 2 bases, with 9 bases spanning the gap. The CDR3 consists of 15 residues. The CDR3 region is CASSQARTTYNEQFF. The CDR3 region has the DNA TGTGCCAGCAGCCAAGCCAGGACTACCTACAATGAGCAGTTCTTC.

This clone showed up just a few times. J is TRBJ1-5 and V is TRBV19; weak D call: TRBD1 (5 bases). Germline lookup yields CDR1 LNHDA and CDR2 SQIVND (reference sequence). Trimming took 6 bases from V and 11 from J, leaving 23 bases between them. The CDR3 extends over 15 amino acids. The CDR3 coding sequence is TGTGCCAGTAGCTTCGACAGCCGCCACGCATCGGCCCAGCATTTT. Translated, it gives CASSFDSRHASAQHF.

V gene TRBV29-1 combines with J gene TRBJ1-2; D perhaps matches TRBD1 (5 bases). Germline assignment: CDR1 SQVTM and CDR2 ANQGSEA. V was trimmed by 4 bases and J by 3 bases, leaving 12 bases between them. The CDR3 contains 13 residues. The CDR3 is CSVGGAVDYGYTF. CDR3 sequence (DNA): TGCAGCGTTGGTGGGGCAGTAGACTATGGCTACACCTTC.

The chain uses TRBV4-1 and TRBJ1-5; D might be TRBD1 (5 bases). The germline gives CDR1 MGHRA, CDR2 YSYEKL. V lost 0 bases and J 6 bases, leaving 15 bases between the germline ends. This CDR3 has 16 amino acids. CDR3 coding DNA: TGCGCCAGCAGCCAAGATCCCGGGATACAGGCTCAGCCCCAGCATTTT. Residues: CASSQDPGIQAQPQHF.

V gene TRBV6-2 or TRBV6-3 combines with J gene TRBJ1-1, with D unclear. The CDR3 contains 14 residues. V was clipped by 5 bases and J by 7 bases, with 17 bases between them. The germline V gene encodes CDR1 MNHEY and CDR2 SVGEGT. The DNA for the CDR3 is TGTGCCAGCAGTCCCCCCGGAGACACCGTTGAAGCTTTCTTT. Encoded protein: CASSPPGDTVEAFF.

The V and J genes are TRBV7-3 and TRBJ1-1; 9 bases fit TRBD1. Germline V gives CDR1 SGHTA, CDR2 FQGTGA. This CDR3 contains 15 residues. With V trimmed by 4 bases and J by 4 bases, 7 bases remained unmatched. CDR3 sequence reads: CASSSGQGWGTEAFF. For the CDR3, the DNA is TGTGCCAGCAGCTCAGGACAGGGGTGGGGCACTGAAGCTTTCTTT.

The chain uses TRBV19 and TRBJ1-1, with D tentatively TRBD1 (6 bases). Germline lookup yields CDR1 LNHDA and CDR2 SQIVND (reference sequence). The CDR3 is made up of 14 amino acids. Trimming took 4 bases from V and 5 from J, leaving 14 bases between them. CDR3 in amino acids: CASSSFGGLTEAFF. The CDR3 nucleotides read TGTGCCAGTAGTAGTTTCGGGGGCTTGACTGAAGCTTTCTTT.

This clone has only a few counts. This chain uses TRBV11-3 with TRBJ1-1; D unresolved. Germline V gene lookup returns CDR1 SGHNT and CDR2 YENEEA. V was clipped by 1 base and J by 0 bases, with 3 bases between them. The CDR3 has 13 amino acids. This CDR3 is CASSLVVNTEAFF. In DNA form, the CDR3 reads TGTGCCAGCAGCTTAGTGGTGAACACTGAAGCTTTCTTT.